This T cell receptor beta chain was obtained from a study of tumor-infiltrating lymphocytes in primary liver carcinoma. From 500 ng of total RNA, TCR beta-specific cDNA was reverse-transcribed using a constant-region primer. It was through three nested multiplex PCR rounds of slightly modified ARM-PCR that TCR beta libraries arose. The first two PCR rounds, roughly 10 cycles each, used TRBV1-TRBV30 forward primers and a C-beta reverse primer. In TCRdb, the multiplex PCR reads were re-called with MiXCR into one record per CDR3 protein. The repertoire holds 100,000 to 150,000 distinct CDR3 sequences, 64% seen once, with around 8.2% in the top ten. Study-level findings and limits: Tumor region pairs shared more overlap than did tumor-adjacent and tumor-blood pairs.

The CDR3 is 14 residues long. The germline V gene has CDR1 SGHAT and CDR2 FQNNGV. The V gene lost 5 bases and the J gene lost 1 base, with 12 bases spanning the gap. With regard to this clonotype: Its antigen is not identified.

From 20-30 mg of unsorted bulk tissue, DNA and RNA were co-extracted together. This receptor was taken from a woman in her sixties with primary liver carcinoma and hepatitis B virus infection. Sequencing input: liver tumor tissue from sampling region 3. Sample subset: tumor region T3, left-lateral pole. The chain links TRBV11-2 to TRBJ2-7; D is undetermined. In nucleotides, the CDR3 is TGTGCCAGCAGCCCCCGGATGGATTCCTACGAGCAGTACTTC. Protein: CASSPRMDSYEQYF.